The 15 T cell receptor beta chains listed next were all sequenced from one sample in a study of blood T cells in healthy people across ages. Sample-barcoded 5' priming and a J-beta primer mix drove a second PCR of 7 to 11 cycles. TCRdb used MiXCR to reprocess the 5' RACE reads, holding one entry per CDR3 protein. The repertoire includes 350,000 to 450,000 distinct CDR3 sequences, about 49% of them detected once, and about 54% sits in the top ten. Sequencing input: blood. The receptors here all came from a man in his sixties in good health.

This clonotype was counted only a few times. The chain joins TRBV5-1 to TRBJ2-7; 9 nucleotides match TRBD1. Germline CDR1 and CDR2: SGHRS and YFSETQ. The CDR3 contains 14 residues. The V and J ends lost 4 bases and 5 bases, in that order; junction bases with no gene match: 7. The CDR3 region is CASSRGQGTDEQYF. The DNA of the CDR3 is TGCGCCAGCAGCCGGGGACAGGGAACGGACGAGCAGTACTTC.

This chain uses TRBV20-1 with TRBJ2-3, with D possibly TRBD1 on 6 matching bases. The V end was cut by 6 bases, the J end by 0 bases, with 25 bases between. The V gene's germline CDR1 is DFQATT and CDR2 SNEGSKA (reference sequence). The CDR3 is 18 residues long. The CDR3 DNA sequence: TGCAGTGCCCTACCACAGGGAAGAGGGCAGGGTAGCACAGATACGCAGTATTTT. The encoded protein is CSALPQGRGQGSTDTQYF.

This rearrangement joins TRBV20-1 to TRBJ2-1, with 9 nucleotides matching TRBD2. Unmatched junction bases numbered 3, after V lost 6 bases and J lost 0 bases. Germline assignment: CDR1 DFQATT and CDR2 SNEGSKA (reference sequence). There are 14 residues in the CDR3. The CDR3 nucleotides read TGCAGTGCCGAGACTAGCGGCTCCTACAATGAGCAGTTCTTC. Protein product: CSAETSGSYNEQFF.

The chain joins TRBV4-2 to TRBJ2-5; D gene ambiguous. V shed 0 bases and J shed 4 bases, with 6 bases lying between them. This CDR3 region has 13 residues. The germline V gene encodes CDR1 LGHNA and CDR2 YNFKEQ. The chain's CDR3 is CASSQEALETQYF. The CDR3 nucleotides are TGTGCCAGCAGCCAAGAGGCCTTAGAGACCCAGTACTTC.

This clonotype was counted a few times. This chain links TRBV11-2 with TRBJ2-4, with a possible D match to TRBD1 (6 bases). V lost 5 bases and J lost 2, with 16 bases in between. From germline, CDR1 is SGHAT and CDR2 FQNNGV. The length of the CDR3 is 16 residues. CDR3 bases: TGTGCCAGCAGCCCCCAGGGGTATTCGACCAAAAACATTCAGTACTTC. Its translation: CASSPQGYSTKNIQYF.

As DNA, the CDR3 is TGCGCCAGCAGCCAAGAGGGGGCACGTACAGATACGCAGTATTTT. This encodes CASSQEGARTDTQYF. The chain couples TRBV4-3 to TRBJ2-3; D might be TRBD1 (6 bases). The CDR3 is made up of 15 amino acids. Germline-derived CDR1 and CDR2 are LGHNA and YSLEER. The germline V and J ends were trimmed by 0 bases and 3 bases, with 10 bases remaining between them.

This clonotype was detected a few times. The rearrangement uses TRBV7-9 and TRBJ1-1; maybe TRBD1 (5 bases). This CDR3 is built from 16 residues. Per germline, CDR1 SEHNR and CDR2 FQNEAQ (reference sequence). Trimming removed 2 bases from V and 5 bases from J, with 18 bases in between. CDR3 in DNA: TGTGCCAGCAGCTTAACCCAACAGGCAGGGCTAACTGAAGCTTTCTTT. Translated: CASSLTQQAGLTEAFF.

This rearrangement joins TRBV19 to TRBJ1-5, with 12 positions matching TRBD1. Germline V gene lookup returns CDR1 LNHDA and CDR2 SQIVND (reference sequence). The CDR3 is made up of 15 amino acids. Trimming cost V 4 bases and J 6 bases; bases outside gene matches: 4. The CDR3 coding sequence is TGTGCCAGTAGTAGGGGGACAGGGGGCAGTCAGCCCCAGCATTTT. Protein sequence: CASSRGTGGSQPQHF.

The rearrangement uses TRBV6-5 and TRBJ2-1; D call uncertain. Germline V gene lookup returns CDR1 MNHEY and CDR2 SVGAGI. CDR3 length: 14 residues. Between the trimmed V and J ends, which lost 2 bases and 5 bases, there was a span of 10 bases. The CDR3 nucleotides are TGTGCCAGCAGTTACCTGGATGGAGACAATGAGCAGTTCTTC. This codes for CASSYLDGDNEQFF.

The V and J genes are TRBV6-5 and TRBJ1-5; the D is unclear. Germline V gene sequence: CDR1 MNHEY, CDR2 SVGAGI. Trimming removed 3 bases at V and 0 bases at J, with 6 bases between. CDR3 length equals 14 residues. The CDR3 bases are TGTGCCAGCAGTTATGCATCTAGCAATCAGCCCCAGCATTTT. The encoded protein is CASSYASSNQPQHF.

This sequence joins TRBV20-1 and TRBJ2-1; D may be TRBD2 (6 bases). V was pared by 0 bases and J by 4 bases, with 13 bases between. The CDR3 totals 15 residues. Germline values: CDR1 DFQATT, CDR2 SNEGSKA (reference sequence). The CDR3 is CSARDPGVSYNEQFF. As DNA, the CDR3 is TGCAGTGCTAGAGATCCGGGAGTGTCTTACAATGAGCAGTTCTTC.

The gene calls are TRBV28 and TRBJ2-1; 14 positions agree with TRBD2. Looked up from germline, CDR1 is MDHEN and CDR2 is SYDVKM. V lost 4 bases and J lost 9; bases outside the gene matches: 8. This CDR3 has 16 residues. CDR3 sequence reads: CASSSGTSGRFSEQFF. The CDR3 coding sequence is TGTGCCAGCAGTTCCGGGACTAGCGGGAGATTCAGTGAGCAGTTCTTC.

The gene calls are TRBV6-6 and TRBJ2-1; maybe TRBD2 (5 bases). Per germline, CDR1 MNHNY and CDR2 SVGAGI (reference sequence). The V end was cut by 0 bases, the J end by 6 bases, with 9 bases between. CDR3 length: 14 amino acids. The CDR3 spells CASSYSESGNEQFF. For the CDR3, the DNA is TGTGCCAGCAGTTACTCGGAGAGCGGCAATGAGCAGTTCTTC.

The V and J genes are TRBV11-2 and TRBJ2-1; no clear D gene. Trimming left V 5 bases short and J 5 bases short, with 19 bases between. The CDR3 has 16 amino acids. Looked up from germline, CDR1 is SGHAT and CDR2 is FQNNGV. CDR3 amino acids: CASSPGGQWQNNEQFF. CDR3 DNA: TGTGCCAGCAGCCCCGGCGGTCAGTGGCAAAACAATGAGCAGTTCTTC.

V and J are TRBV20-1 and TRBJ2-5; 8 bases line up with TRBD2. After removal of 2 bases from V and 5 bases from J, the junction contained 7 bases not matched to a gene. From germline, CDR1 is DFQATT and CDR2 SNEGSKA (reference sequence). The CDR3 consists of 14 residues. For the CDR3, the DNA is TGCAGTGCTAGATGGACTAGCCATTTGGAGACCCAGTACTTC. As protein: CSARWTSHLETQYF.